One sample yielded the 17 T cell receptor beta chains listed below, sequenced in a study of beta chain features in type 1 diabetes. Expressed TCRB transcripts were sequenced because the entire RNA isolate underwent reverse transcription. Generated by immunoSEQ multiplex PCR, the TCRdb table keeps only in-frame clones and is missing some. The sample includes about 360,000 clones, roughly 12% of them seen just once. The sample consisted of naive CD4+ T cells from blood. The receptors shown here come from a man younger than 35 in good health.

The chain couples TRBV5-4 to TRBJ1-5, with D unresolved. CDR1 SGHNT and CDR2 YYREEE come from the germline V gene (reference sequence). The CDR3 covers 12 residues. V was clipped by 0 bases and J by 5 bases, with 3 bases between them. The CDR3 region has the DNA TGTGCCAGCAGCTTGGCCGATCAGCCCCAGCATTTT. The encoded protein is CASSLADQPQHF.

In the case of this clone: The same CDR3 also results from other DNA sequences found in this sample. In DNA, the CDR3 is TGTGCCAGCAGCCGGACTAGCGGTAACAATGAGCAGTTCTTC. Its protein is CASSRTSGNNEQFF. V usage is TRBV5-4 and J usage is TRBJ2-1, with 10 bases lining up with TRBD2. CDR1 and CDR2 from the germline V gene are SGHNT and YYREEE (reference sequence). The CDR3 contains 14 residues. V shed 4 bases and J 5 bases; nucleotides not matched to a gene: 3.

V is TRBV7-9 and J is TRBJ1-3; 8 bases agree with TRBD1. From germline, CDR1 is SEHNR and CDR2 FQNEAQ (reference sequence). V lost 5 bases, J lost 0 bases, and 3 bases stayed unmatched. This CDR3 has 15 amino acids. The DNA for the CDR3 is TGTGCCAGCAGCCGCGGGACAGGCTCTGGAAACACCATATATTTT. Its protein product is CASSRGTGSGNTIYF. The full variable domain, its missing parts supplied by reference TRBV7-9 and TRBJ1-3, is DTGVSQNPRHKITKRGQNVTFRCDPISEHNRLYWYRQTLGQGPEFLTYFQNEAQLEKSRLLSDRFSAERPKGSFSTLEIQRTEQGDSAMYLCASSRGTGSGNTIYFGEGSWLTVV.

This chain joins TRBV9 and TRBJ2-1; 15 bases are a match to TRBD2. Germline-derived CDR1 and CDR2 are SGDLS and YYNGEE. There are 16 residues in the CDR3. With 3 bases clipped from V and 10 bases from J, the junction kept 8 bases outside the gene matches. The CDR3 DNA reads TGTGCCAGCAGCGCCGGACTAGCGGGGGGGTCGTTGGAGCAGTTCTTC. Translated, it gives CASSAGLAGGSLEQFF.

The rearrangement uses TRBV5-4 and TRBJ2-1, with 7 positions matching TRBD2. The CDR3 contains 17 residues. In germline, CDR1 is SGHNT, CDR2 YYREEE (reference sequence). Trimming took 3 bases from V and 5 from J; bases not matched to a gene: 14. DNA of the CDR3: TGTGCCAGCAGCTCCACAAGGGCTAGCGGAGGGCACAATGAGCAGTTCTTC. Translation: CASSSTRASGGHNEQFF. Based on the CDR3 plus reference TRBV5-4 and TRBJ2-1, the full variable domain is ETGVTQSPTHLIKTRGQQVTLRCSSQSGHNTVSWYQQALGQGPQFIFQYYREEENGRGNFPPRFSGLQFPNYSSELNVNALELDDSALYLCASSSTRASGGHNEQFFGPGTRLTVL.

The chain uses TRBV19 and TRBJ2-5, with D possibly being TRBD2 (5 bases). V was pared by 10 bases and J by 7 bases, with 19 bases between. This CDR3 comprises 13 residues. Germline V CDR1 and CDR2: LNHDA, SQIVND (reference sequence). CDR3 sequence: CATSSNGKGTQYF. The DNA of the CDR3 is TGTGCCACTAGCAGTAACGGGAAAGGGACCCAGTACTTC.

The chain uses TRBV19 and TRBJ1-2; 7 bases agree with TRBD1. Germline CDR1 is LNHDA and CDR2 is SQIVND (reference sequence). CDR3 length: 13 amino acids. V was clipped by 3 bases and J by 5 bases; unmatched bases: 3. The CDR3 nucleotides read TGTGCCAGTAGTATCGACAGGGAGTATGGCTACACCTTC. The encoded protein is CASSIDREYGYTF.

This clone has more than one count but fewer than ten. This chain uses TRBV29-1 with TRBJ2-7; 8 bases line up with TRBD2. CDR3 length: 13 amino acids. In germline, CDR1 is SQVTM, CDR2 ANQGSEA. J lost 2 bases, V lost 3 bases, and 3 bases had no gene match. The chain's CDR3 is CSVDKRGTYEQYF. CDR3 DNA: TGCAGCGTTGACAAGCGGGGGACCTACGAGCAGTACTTC.

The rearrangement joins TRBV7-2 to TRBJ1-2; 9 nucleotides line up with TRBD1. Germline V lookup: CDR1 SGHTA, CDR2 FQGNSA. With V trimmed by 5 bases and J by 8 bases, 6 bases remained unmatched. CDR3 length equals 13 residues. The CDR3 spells CASSPGQGLGYTF. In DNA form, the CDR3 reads TGTGCCAGCAGCCCCGGACAGGGGCTGGGCTACACCTTC. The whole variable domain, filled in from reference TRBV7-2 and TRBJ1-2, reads GAGVSQSPSNKVTEKGKDVELRCDPISGHTALYWYRQSLGQGLEFLIYFQGNSAPDKSGLPSDRFSAERTGGSVSTLTIQRTQQEDSAVYLCASSPGQGLGYTFGSGTRLTVV.

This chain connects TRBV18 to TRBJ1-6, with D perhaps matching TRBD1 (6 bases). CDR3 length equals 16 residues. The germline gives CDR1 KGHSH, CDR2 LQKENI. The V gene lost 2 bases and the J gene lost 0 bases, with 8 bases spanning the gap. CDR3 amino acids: CASSPRGFSYNSPLHF. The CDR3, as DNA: TGTGCCAGCTCACCAAGGGGGTTCTCCTATAATTCACCCCTCCACTTT.

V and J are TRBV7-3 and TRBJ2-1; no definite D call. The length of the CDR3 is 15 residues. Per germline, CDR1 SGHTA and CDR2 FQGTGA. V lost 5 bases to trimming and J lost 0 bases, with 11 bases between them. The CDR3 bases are TGTGCCAGCAGCCAAGTTACGAGCTCCTACAATGAGCAGTTCTTC. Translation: CASSQVTSSYNEQFF.

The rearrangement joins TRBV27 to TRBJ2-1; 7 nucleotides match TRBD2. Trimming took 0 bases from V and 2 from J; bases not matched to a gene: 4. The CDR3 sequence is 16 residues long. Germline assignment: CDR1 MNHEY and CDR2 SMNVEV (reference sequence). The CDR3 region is CASSLSVAGAYNEQFF. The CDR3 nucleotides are TGTGCCAGCAGTTTATCGGTGGCGGGAGCCTACAATGAGCAGTTCTTC.

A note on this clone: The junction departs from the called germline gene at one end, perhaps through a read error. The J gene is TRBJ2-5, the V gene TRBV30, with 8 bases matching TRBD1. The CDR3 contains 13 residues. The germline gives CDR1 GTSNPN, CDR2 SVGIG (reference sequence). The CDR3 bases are TGTGCCTGGGATTCAGGGGGCAGAATATCGGTGGACTTC. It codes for CAWDSGGRISVDF.

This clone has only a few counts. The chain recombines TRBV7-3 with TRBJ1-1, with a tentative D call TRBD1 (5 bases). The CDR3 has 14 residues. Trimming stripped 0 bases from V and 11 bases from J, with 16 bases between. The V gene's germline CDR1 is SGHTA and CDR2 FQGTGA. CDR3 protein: CASSLTVGGTEAFF. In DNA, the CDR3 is TGTGCCAGCAGCTTAACGGTTGGGGGGACGGAGGCTTTCTTT.

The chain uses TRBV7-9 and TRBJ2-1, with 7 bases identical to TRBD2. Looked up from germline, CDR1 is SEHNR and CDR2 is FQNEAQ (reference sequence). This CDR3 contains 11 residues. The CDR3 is CSGTTYNEQFF. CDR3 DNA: TGTTCCGGGACTACCTACAATGAGCAGTTCTTC.

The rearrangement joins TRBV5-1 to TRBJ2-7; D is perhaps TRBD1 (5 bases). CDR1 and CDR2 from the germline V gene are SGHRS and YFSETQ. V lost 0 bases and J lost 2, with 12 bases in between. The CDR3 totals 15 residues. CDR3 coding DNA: TGCGCCAGCAGCTTGGAGTCAGGGTTGCCCTACGAGCAGTACTTC. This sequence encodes CASSLESGLPYEQYF.

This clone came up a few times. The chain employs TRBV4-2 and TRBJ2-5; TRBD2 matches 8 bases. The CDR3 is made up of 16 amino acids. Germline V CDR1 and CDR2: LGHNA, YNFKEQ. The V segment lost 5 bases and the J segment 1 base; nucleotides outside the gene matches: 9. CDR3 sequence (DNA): TGTGCCAGCAGCTGGCCGGGACGGGGGGGCCAAGAGACCCAGTACTTC. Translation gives CASSWPGRGGQETQYF.